The clone carrying this T cell receptor (beta chain) was seen ten or more times. Its antigen remains unidentified. The CDR3 runs to 11 residues. Trimming shortened V by 8 bases and J by 7 bases, and 9 bases separated the two germline ends. The record originates from a study of early T cells in non-severe SARS-CoV-2 infection. Researchers tagged individual cDNA molecules with unique molecular identifiers. A single record per CDR3 protein comes from TCRdb applying MiXCR to the 5' RACE reads. This sample has tens of thousands of distinct CDR3 sequences, with around 4.5% found just once. Study results and limitations: Matches to VDJdb favored anti-spike CD8 responses and missed private and CD4 specificities.

The sequenced sample was whole blood. The clonotype comes from an adult who was a healthcare worker with PCR-confirmed SARS-CoV-2 infection or an uninfected control (not recorded which). The chain is built from TRBV12-3 or TRBV12-4 and TRBJ2-1; unclear D gene. DNA of the CDR3: TGTGCCAGCCGGTCGCTAAATGAGCAGTTCTTC. Protein sequence: CASRSLNEQFF.